This TCR beta chain was found in a study of blood T cell repertoires in COVID-19. Across the whole study: Some COVID-19 samples were acute and others convalescent; all came from the United States, Italy and Spain. From T cells, B-cell-depleted T cells, or PBMCs came the material, which was cDNA or gDNA.

Methods used by the authors: Reference gene primer amplification in the assay estimated nucleated cell counts. The table came from immunoSEQ multiplex PCR; TCRdb's copy has only in-frame clones and leaves some out. The V and J calls and clone size were taken over from that table, and D and trimming were inferred from the DNA. The table shows around 190,000 clones, with approximately 83% occurring only once. Trimming removed 1 base from V and 4 bases from J, with 6 bases in between. Germline V gene data show CDR1 as SGHKS and CDR2 as YYEKEE (reference sequence). The CDR3 loop spans 12 amino acids. The sequenced material came from peripheral blood. The chain carries TRBV5-5 and TRBJ2-7, with no clear D. The receptor's source is a man in his fifties with active or convalescent COVID-19. The CDR3 is CASSLTAYEQYF. CDR3 sequence (DNA): TGTGCCAGCAGCTTGACAGCTTACGAGCAGTACTTC.